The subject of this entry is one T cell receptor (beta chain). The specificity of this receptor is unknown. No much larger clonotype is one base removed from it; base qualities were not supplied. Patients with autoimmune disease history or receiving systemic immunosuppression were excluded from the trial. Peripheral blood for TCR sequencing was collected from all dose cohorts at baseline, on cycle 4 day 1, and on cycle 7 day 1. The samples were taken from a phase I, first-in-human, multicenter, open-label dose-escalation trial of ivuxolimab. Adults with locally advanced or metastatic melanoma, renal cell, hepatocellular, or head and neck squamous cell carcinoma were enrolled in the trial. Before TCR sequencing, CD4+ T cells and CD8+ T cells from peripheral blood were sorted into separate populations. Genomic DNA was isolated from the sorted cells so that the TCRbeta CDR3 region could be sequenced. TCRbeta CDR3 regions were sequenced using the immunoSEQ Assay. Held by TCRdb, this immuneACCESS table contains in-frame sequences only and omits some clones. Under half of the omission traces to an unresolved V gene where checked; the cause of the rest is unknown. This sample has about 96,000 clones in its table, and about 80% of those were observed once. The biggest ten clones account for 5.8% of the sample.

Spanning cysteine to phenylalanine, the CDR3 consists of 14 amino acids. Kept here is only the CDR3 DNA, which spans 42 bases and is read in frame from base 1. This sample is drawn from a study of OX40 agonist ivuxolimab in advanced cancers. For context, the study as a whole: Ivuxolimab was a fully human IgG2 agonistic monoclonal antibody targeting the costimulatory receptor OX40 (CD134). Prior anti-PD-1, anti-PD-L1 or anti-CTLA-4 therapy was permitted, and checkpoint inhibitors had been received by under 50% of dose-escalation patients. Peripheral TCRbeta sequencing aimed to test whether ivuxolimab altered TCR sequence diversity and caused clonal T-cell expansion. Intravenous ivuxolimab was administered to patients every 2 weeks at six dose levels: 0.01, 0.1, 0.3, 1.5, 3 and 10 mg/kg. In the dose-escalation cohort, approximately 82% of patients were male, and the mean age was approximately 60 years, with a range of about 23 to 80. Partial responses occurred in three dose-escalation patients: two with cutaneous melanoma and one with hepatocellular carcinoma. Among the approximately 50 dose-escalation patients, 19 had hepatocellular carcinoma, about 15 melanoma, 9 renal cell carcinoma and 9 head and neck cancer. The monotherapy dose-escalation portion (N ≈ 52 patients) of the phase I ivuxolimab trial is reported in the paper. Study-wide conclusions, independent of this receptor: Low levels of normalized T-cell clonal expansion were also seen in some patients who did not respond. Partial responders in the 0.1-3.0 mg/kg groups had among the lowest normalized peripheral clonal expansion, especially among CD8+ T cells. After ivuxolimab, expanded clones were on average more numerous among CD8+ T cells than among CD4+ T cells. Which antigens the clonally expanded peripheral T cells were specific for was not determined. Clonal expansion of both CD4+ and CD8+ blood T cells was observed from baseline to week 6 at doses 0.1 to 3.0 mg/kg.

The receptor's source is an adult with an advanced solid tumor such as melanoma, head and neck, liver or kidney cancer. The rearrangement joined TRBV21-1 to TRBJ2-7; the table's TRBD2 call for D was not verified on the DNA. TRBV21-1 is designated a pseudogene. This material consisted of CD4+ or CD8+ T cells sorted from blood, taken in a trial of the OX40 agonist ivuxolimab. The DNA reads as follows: TGTGCCAGCAGCGGTAACGTCTATTCCTACGAGCAGTACTTC. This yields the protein CASSGNVYSYEQYF.